Following are 25 T cell receptor beta chains from one sample sequenced in a study of OX40 agonist ivuxolimab in advanced cancers. TCRdb's copy holds only in-frame clones and misses some; the assay was immunoSEQ multiplex PCR. The profile shows 30,000 to 40,000 clones, about nine tenths of them singletons. Sample: CD4+ or CD8+ T cells sorted from blood, taken in a trial of the OX40 agonist ivuxolimab. The source is an adult with an advanced solid tumor such as melanoma, head and neck, liver or kidney cancer.

The chain joins TRBV18 to TRBJ1-4; D is uncertain. CDR1 and CDR2 from the germline V gene are KGHSH and LQKENI. Between the trimmed V and J ends, which lost 6 bases and 2 bases, there was a span of 10 bases. The CDR3 spans 14 residues. DNA for the CDR3: TGTGCCAGCTCTTCGTCGGGTACTAATGAAAAACTGTTTTTT. Its translation: CASSSSGTNEKLFF.

The chain joins TRBV5-1 to TRBJ1-1; D might be TRBD1 (5 bases). Germline V gives CDR1 SGHRS, CDR2 YFSETQ. The CDR3 consists of 12 residues. The V and J ends lost 6 bases and 4 bases respectively, with 10 bases between them. DNA of the CDR3: TGCGCCAGCAAAACGGGGACCACTGAAGCTTTCTTT. This encodes CASKTGTTEAFF. Filled out from reference TRBV5-1 and TRBJ1-1, the complete variable domain reads KAGVTQTPRYLIKTRGQQVTLSCSPISGHRSVSWYQQTPGQGLQFLFEYFSETQRNKGNFPGRFSGRQFSNSRSEMNVSTLELGDSALYLCASKTGTTEAFFGQGTRLTVV.

V and J are TRBV14 and TRBJ1-2; no clear D gene. The CDR3 covers 13 residues. CDR1 and CDR2 (germline): SGHDN, FVKESK. V lost 3 bases and J 4 bases, leaving 9 bases between the germline ends. In nucleotides, the CDR3 is TGTGCCAGCAGCCACGGGATCTCCTATGGCTACACCTTC. It translates to CASSHGISYGYTF.

This chain links TRBV10-3 with TRBJ2-7; D could derive from TRBD1 or TRBD2 (6 bases each). Per germline, CDR1 ENHRY and CDR2 SYGVKD. The CDR3 length is 16 residues. Trimming stripped 2 bases from V and 0 bases from J, with 14 bases between. The CDR3 loop reads CAISELKGGSSYEQYF. DNA of the CDR3: TGTGCCATCAGTGAGCTGAAGGGGGGAAGCTCCTACGAGCAGTACTTC.

This clone appeared a single time. The chain has TRBV18 and TRBJ1-3; no firm D call. V was pared by 6 bases and J by 8 bases, with 8 bases between. Germline CDR1 is KGHSH and CDR2 is LQKENI. CDR3 length: 11 residues. CDR3: CASSLMDTIYF. As DNA, the CDR3 is TGTGCCAGCTCCCTTATGGACACCATATATTTT.

The chain employs TRBV9 and TRBJ1-6, with D hard to call. The CDR3 is 13 residues long. Deletions cut 1 base from V and 7 bases from J, with 6 bases between. Germline V gives CDR1 SGDLS, CDR2 YYNGEE. The CDR3 loop is CASSVQANSPLHF. CDR3 nucleotides: TGTGCCAGCAGCGTACAGGCAAATTCACCCCTCCACTTT. Drawing the rest from reference TRBV9 and TRBJ1-6, the complete variable domain is DSGVTQTPKHLITATGQRVTLRCSPRSGDLSVYWYQQSLDQGLQFLIQYYNGEERAKGNILERFSAQQFPDLHSELNLSSLELGDSALYFCASSVQANSPLHFGNGTRLTVT.

J is TRBJ1-1 and V is TRBV30, with D possibly TRBD1 on 5 matching bases. Trimming shortened V by 2 bases and J by 3 bases, and 28 bases separated the two germline ends. CDR3 length: 19 residues. The germline gives CDR1 GTSNPN, CDR2 SVGIG (reference sequence). The CDR3 DNA is TGTGCCTGGAGTCGCCCCCAAGGGGCTGGATATCTAGAGGACACTGAAGCTTTCTTT. Translation: CAWSRPQGAGYLEDTEAFF. Full variable domain (remainder filled in from reference TRBV30 and TRBJ1-1): SQTIHQWPATLVQPVGSPLSLECTVEGTSNPNLYWYRQAAGRGLQLLFYSVGIGQISSEVPQNLSASRPQDRQFILSSKKLLLSDSGFYLCAWSRPQGAGYLEDTEAFFGQGTRLTVV.

This rearrangement joins TRBV6-5 to TRBJ1-1, with D possibly being TRBD1 (5 bases). This CDR3 comprises 15 residues. V lost 2 bases to trimming and J lost 1 base, with 11 bases between them. CDR1 and CDR2 (germline): MNHEY, SVGAGI. The CDR3 bases are TGTGCCAGCAGTTACCGGGGGGAACCGAACACTGAAGCTTTCTTT. The encoded protein is CASSYRGEPNTEAFF.

V and J are TRBV7-9 and TRBJ2-4; D remains unclear. V dropped 4 bases and J dropped 5 bases, with 6 bases sitting between them. Germline V gene lookup returns CDR1 SEHNR and CDR2 FQNEAQ (reference sequence). The CDR3 consists of 12 residues. DNA for the CDR3: TGTGCCAGCAGCTGGAAGGAAAACATTCAGTACTTC. Amino acids: CASSWKENIQYF.

As concerns this clone: This specimen includes other DNA sequences encoding the same CDR3. The chain recombines TRBV28 with TRBJ1-2; 8 nucleotides agree with TRBD1. Germline loops: CDR1 MDHEN, CDR2 SYDVKM. The CDR3 runs to 14 residues. The trim removed 9 bases at V and 2 bases at J, leaving 8 bases unmatched. The CDR3 coding sequence is TGTGCCAGTACTCCGGGACAGGAAAACTATGGCTACACCTTC. Encoded protein: CASTPGQENYGYTF.

The rearrangement uses TRBV4-2 and TRBJ2-2; maybe TRBD2 (6 bases). The V end lost 0 bases, the J end lost 2 bases, and 13 bases lay between the germline ends. The germline V gene encodes CDR1 LGHNA and CDR2 YNFKEQ. The length of the CDR3 is 17 residues. CDR3 DNA: TGTGCCAGCAGCCAAGATCTAGGGGACTCTAACACCGGGGAGCTGTTTTTT. Its translation is CASSQDLGDSNTGELFF.

The chain employs TRBV25-1 and TRBJ1-5, with TRBD1 matching over 7 bases. The germline V gene has CDR1 MGHDK and CDR2 SYGVNS. The CDR3 length is 13 residues. V shed 6 bases, J shed 5 bases, and the junction held 4 bases outside the gene matches. The DNA of the CDR3 is TGTGCCAGCAGCACAGGGGACGATCAGCCCCAGCATTTT. It yields the protein CASSTGDDQPQHF.

The V and J genes are TRBV10-3 and TRBJ2-2; no clear D. The CDR3 length is 15 residues. Germline CDR1 is ENHRY and CDR2 is SYGVKD. V gave up 4 bases and J gave up 7 bases, with 16 bases separating them. CDR3 amino acids: CAISGPPESGGELFF. CDR3 sequence (DNA): TGTGCCATCAGTGGCCCCCCCGAATCAGGCGGGGAGCTGTTTTTT.

The chain joins TRBV5-5 to TRBJ1-1; D remains unclear. V lost 5 bases, J lost 2 bases, and 13 bases lay in between. CDR1 is SGHKS and CDR2 is YYEKEE in the germline V gene (reference sequence). CDR3 length: 14 residues. CDR3 nucleotide sequence: TGTGCCAGCAGTCTCCCCCCGGGAAACACTGAAGCTTTCTTT. Encoded protein: CASSLPPGNTEAFF.

This clone was recorded only once. The chain joins TRBV13 to TRBJ1-5; D unclear. Germline CDR1 and CDR2: PRHDT and FYEKMQ (reference sequence). V lost 2 bases to trimming and J lost 3 bases, with 14 bases between them. The CDR3 sequence is 16 residues long. The DNA for the CDR3 is TGTGCCAGCAGCTTAAGAGACGCCTCCTACAATCAGCCCCAGCATTTT. Its protein product is CASSLRDASYNQPQHF.

The rearrangement uses TRBV18 and TRBJ2-7, with 11 bases matching TRBD1. The germline CDR1 and CDR2 sequences are KGHSH and LQKENI. The trim removed 3 bases at V and 4 bases at J, leaving 2 bases unmatched. This CDR3 is 14 amino acids long. CDR3 protein: CASSPRDRGYEQYF. In DNA, the CDR3 is TGTGCCAGCTCACCTCGGGACAGGGGGTACGAGCAGTACTTC.

The chain recombines TRBV6-5 with TRBJ2-4, with TRBD1 matching over 7 bases. The V gene's germline CDR1 is MNHEY and CDR2 SVGAGI. The V gene end was trimmed by 9 bases and the J gene end by 3 bases; junction bases not matched to a gene: 5. This CDR3 is 13 amino acids long. The CDR3 sequence: CASKTGNKNIQYF. CDR3 in DNA: TGTGCCAGTAAGACAGGGAACAAAAACATTCAGTACTTC.

The chain combines TRBV28 with TRBJ2-7; 8 bases are a match to TRBD1. Germline CDR1 reads MDHEN; CDR2 reads SYDVKM. The CDR3 is made up of 14 amino acids. The junction had 10 bases not matched to a gene; V was cut back by 6 bases and J by 6 bases. CDR3 amino acids: CASSTDRGLGEQYF. The CDR3, as DNA: TGTGCCAGCAGCACCGACAGGGGCCTGGGCGAGCAGTACTTC. Based on the CDR3 plus reference TRBV28 and TRBJ2-7, the full variable domain is DVKVTQSSRYLVKRTGEKVFLECVQDMDHENMFWYRQDPGLGLRLIYFSYDVKMKEKGDIPEGYSVSREKKERFSLILESASTNQTSMYLCASSTDRGLGEQYFGPGTRLTVT.

J is TRBJ2-3 and V is TRBV6-6, with D uncertain. V gave up 2 bases and J gave up 0 bases, with 6 bases separating them. The CDR3 totals 14 residues. Per the germline V gene, CDR1 is MNHNY and CDR2 is SVGAGI (reference sequence). CDR3 amino acids: CASSYGRSTDTQYF. As DNA, the CDR3 is TGTGCCAGCAGTTACGGGCGCAGCACAGATACGCAGTATTTT.

The V and J genes are TRBV10-3 and TRBJ1-2, with D uncertain. The CDR3 is made up of 12 amino acids. The germline V and J ends were trimmed by 0 bases and 8 bases, with 7 bases remaining between them. CDR1 is ENHRY and CDR2 is SYGVKD in the germline V gene. The CDR3 region has the DNA TGTGCCATCAGTGAGTCGAGGGCCGGCTACACCTTC. Protein product: CAISESRAGYTF.

J is TRBJ2-3 and V is TRBV27; no definite D call. Looked up from germline, CDR1 is MNHEY and CDR2 is SMNVEV (reference sequence). V was trimmed by 8 bases and J by 5 bases, leaving 14 bases between them. The length of the CDR3 is 13 residues. The CDR3 protein is CASSRWSGDTQYF. The CDR3 coding sequence is TGTGCCAGCTCGAGGTGGTCGGGAGATACGCAGTATTTT.

The CDR3 reads CASSLGLSNYGYTF. The CDR3 region has the DNA TGCGCCAGCAGCTTGGGTTTAAGCAACTATGGCTACACCTTC. The chain has TRBV5-1 and TRBJ1-2; D is unresolved. The length of the CDR3 is 14 residues. Trimming shortened V by 0 bases and J by 2 bases, and 8 bases separated the two germline ends. Germline CDR1 and CDR2: SGHRS and YFSETQ.

The chain carries TRBV4-2 and TRBJ2-2; a possible D gene is TRBD2 (6 bases). The CDR3 is made up of 17 amino acids. Germline CDR1 LGHNA, CDR2 YNFKEQ. V shed 2 bases and J shed 6 bases, with 19 bases lying between them. The CDR3 spells CASSQTLGLRTSGELFF. The CDR3, as DNA: TGTGCCAGCAGCCAAACCTTGGGACTGCGTACCTCCGGGGAGCTGTTTTTT.

DNA of the CDR3: TGTGCCAGCAGTGAAGCGGGTGGTCGGGGAGATACGCAGTATTTT. Translating it yields CASSEAGGRGDTQYF. The chain uses TRBV6-1 and TRBJ2-3, with D perhaps TRBD2 (5 bases). V gave up 0 bases and J gave up 5 bases, with 12 bases separating them. The CDR3 is made up of 15 amino acids. Germline CDR1 MNHNS, CDR2 SASEGT.

V is TRBV27 and J is TRBJ2-3; D gene ambiguous. V was clipped by 8 bases and J by 0 bases, with 15 bases between them. The CDR3 extends over 15 amino acids. CDR1 is MNHEY and CDR2 is SMNVEV in the germline V gene (reference sequence). This CDR3 reads CASAFFRSSTDTQYF. The CDR3 DNA sequence: TGTGCCAGCGCGTTCTTCAGGAGTAGCACAGATACGCAGTATTTT.